These 17 T cell receptor beta chains were sequenced from one sample in a study of cytomegalovirus exposure and HLA in healthy donors. 60 Vbeta and 13 Jbeta primers were used in PCR. Clones were read by immunoSEQ multiplex PCR, and TCRdb kept only the in-frame ones, dropping some. Here the sample spans about 190,000 clones, roughly 76% being singletons. Sequencing was carried out using PBMCs. Source of these receptors: a woman in her 30s in good health and CMV-seropositive.

The genes are TRBV28 and TRBJ2-7; tentatively, D is TRBD2 (6 bases). V dropped 5 bases and J dropped 2 bases, with 13 bases sitting between them. The CDR3 loop spans 14 amino acids. Germline V gene data show CDR1 as MDHEN and CDR2 as SYDVKM. The CDR3 DNA is TGTGCCAGCAGTCTACTAGCTCCCCCCTACGAGCAGTACTTC. Translation: CASSLLAPPYEQYF.

This clone occurred once. The chain links TRBV7-2 to TRBJ2-5; 7 positions match TRBD2. J lost 1 base, V lost 2 bases, and 7 bases had no gene match. The CDR3 totals 16 residues. The germline V gene has CDR1 SGHTA and CDR2 FQGNSA. CDR3 protein: CASSLYPAGTQETQYF. The DNA of the CDR3 is TGTGCCAGCAGCTTATATCCAGCGGGGACCCAAGAGACCCAGTACTTC. Filled out from reference TRBV7-2 and TRBJ2-5, the complete variable domain reads GAGVSQSPSNKVTEKGKDVELRCDPISGHTALYWYRQSLGQGLEFLIYFQGNSAPDKSGLPSDRFSAERTGGSVSTLTIQRTQQEDSAVYLCASSLYPAGTQETQYFGPGTRLLVL.

This chain links TRBV18 with TRBJ1-1; D perhaps matches TRBD1 (6 bases). V gave up 0 bases and J gave up 5 bases, with 13 bases separating them. CDR1 and CDR2 (germline): KGHSH, LQKENI. This CDR3 spans 15 amino acids. This CDR3 reads CASSPPGTRATEAFF. CDR3 DNA: TGTGCCAGCTCACCACCCGGGACAAGGGCTACTGAAGCTTTCTTT.

This chain uses TRBV9 with TRBJ2-5; 9 bases align to TRBD2. Germline lookup yields CDR1 SGDLS and CDR2 YYNGEE. After removal of 2 bases from V and 2 bases from J, the junction contained 4 bases not matched to a gene. The CDR3 spans 15 residues. The CDR3 is CASSVGLAPQETQYF. The CDR3 DNA is TGTGCCAGCAGCGTGGGACTAGCCCCTCAAGAGACCCAGTACTTC.

This clone was counted a few times. V is TRBV5-4 and J is TRBJ2-1; D perhaps matches TRBD2 (5 bases). Between the trimmed V and J ends, which lost 4 bases and 7 bases, there was a span of 9 bases. CDR1 is SGHNT, CDR2 YYREEE, per germline (reference sequence). CDR3 length: 12 amino acids. Written as DNA, the CDR3 is TGTGCCAGCAGCAAAACGGGGAATGAGCAGTTCTTC. Translated: CASSKTGNEQFF. Looking up the rest from reference TRBV5-4 and TRBJ2-1 gives the full variable domain: ETGVTQSPTHLIKTRGQQVTLRCSSQSGHNTVSWYQQALGQGPQFIFQYYREEENGRGNFPPRFSGLQFPNYSSELNVNALELDDSALYLCASSKTGNEQFFGPGTRLTVL.

The sample holds a few counts of this clone. V usage is TRBV30 and J usage is TRBJ1-3; D is unresolved. CDR3 length: 15 amino acids. Germline V CDR1 and CDR2: GTSNPN, SVGIG (reference sequence). Trimming took off 2 bases at V and 1 base at J, with 12 bases between the two ends. Here the CDR3 DNA reads TGTGCCTGGAGTCGCGGGGAACATTCTGGAAACACCATATATTTT. This sequence encodes CAWSRGEHSGNTIYF.

The chain is built from TRBV28 and TRBJ1-1; 7 bases are shared with TRBD1. Per the germline V gene, CDR1 is MDHEN and CDR2 is SYDVKM. There are 15 residues in the CDR3. Trimming took 6 bases from V and 4 from J; bases not matched to a gene: 11. The CDR3 reads CASRAGGVLATEAFF. CDR3 coding DNA: TGTGCCAGCAGGGCAGGGGGTGTCCTGGCCACTGAAGCTTTCTTT.

The chain recombines TRBV7-3 with TRBJ2-5; D is possibly TRBD2 (6 bases). In germline, CDR1 is SGHTA, CDR2 FQGTGA. This CDR3 contains 14 residues. Trimming took 6 bases from V and 1 from J, leaving 12 bases between them. Written as DNA, the CDR3 is TGTGCCAGCAGACGAATGGGGGGCCAAGAGACCCAGTACTTC. Translation gives CASRRMGGQETQYF.

In its sample, this clone was seen a few times. The chain has TRBV25-1 and TRBJ2-3, with 8 bases aligning to TRBD2. The junction had 10 bases not matched to a gene; V was cut back by 6 bases and J by 5 bases. The CDR3 is 15 amino acids. Germline lookup yields CDR1 MGHDK and CDR2 SYGVNS. CDR3 loop: CASRQSGRGLDTQYF. Written as DNA, the CDR3 is TGTGCCAGCAGGCAGAGCGGGAGAGGGTTAGATACGCAGTATTTT.

In its sample, this clone was seen once. The rearrangement joins TRBV6-1 to TRBJ2-5; 9 bases are a match to TRBD1. Trimming at V came to 3 bases and at J to 4 bases, leaving 6 bases not matched to a gene. Germline lookup yields CDR1 MNHNS and CDR2 SASEGT. The CDR3 is made up of 15 amino acids. CDR3 sequence: CASSELGQGGETQYF. CDR3 DNA sequence: TGTGCCAGCAGTGAGTTGGGACAGGGTGGAGAGACCCAGTACTTC.

This clone was counted a few times. V is TRBV4-2 and J is TRBJ2-2; 15 bases fit TRBD2. V gave up 3 bases and J gave up 6 bases; unmatched junction bases: 2. The CDR3 has 16 amino acids. Germline V gene lookup returns CDR1 LGHNA and CDR2 YNFKEQ. The CDR3 DNA sequence: TGTGCCAGCAGCCAGGGACTAGCGGGGGGATCCGGGGAGCTGTTTTTT. Its protein is CASSQGLAGGSGELFF.

This clone was seen more than once but under ten times. The chain recombines TRBV5-1 with TRBJ2-7, with D possibly TRBD2 on 5 matching bases. Deletions cut 0 bases from V and 0 bases from J, with 7 bases between. Germline V lookup: CDR1 SGHRS, CDR2 YFSETQ. The CDR3 is 14 amino acids. The CDR3 protein is CASSLAGSSYEQYF. DNA of the CDR3: TGCGCCAGCAGCTTGGCTGGGAGCTCCTACGAGCAGTACTTC.

V is TRBV5-1 and J is TRBJ2-5; possibly TRBD2 for D (6 bases). Trimming removed 2 bases from V and 4 bases from J, with 15 bases in between. CDR3 length equals 15 residues. Germline V gives CDR1 SGHRS, CDR2 YFSETQ. The CDR3 sequence: CASSFGTLGGETQYF. CDR3 sequence (DNA): TGCGCCAGCAGCTTCGGGACTCTCGGAGGAGAGACCCAGTACTTC.

J is TRBJ2-1 and V is TRBV23-1; the match to TRBD1 covers 9 bases. TRBV23-1 is classed as an ORF, of uncertain function. This CDR3 has 17 amino acids. The V segment lost 2 bases and the J segment 8 bases; nucleotides outside the gene matches: 13. CDR3 residues: CASSQLPPDRGFHEQFF. The DNA for the CDR3 is TGCGCCAGCAGTCAACTACCGCCGGACAGGGGATTCCATGAGCAGTTCTTC.

This rearrangement joins TRBV7-2 to TRBJ1-2; D possibly corresponds to TRBD1 (6 bases). Deletions cut 5 bases from V and 0 bases from J, with 16 bases between. The V gene's germline CDR1 is SGHTA and CDR2 FQGNSA. The CDR3 runs to 16 residues. The CDR3 sequence: CASSEPGDRANYGYTF. The CDR3 DNA reads as TGTGCCAGCAGCGAGCCAGGGGATCGAGCTAACTATGGCTACACCTTC.

The chain has TRBV19 and TRBJ1-2; D is unresolved. This CDR3 has 14 amino acids. Per germline, CDR1 LNHDA and CDR2 SQIVND (reference sequence). V dropped 6 bases and J dropped 7 bases, with 18 bases sitting between them. CDR3: CASRPGPPRGGYTF. CDR3 nucleotide sequence: TGTGCCAGTAGACCAGGTCCGCCCCGGGGTGGCTACACCTTC. Combining the CDR3 with reference TRBV19 and TRBJ1-2 gives the whole variable domain DGGITQSPKYLFRKEGQNVTLSCEQNLNHDAMYWYRQDPGQGLRLIYYSQIVNDFQKGDIAEGYSVSREKKESFPLTVTSAQKNPTAFYLCASRPGPPRGGYTFGSGTRLTVV.

The chain carries TRBV7-2 and TRBJ1-1; weak D call: TRBD1 (5 bases). Germline CDR1 and CDR2: SGHTA and FQGNSA. With 3 bases removed from V and 2 bases from J, the gap between germline ends came to 10 bases. The CDR3 contains 14 residues. CDR3 DNA: TGTGCCAGCAGCTTCGGGGGAATAAACACTGAAGCTTTCTTT. Amino acids: CASSFGGINTEAFF. The variable domain in full, completed from reference TRBV7-2 and TRBJ1-1, reads GAGVSQSPSNKVTEKGKDVELRCDPISGHTALYWYRQSLGQGLEFLIYFQGNSAPDKSGLPSDRFSAERTGGSVSTLTIQRTQQEDSAVYLCASSFGGINTEAFFGQGTRLTVV.